This T cell receptor (beta chain) was found in a study of blood T cell repertoires in COVID-19. About the study: Some COVID-19 samples were acute and others convalescent; all came from the United States, Italy and Spain. PBMCs, B-cell-depleted T cells, or T cells were the source of the cDNA or gDNA that made up the material.

V lost 4 bases and J 0 bases, leaving 13 bases between the germline ends. This CDR3 is built from 15 residues. Germline lookup yields CDR1 MDHEN and CDR2 SYDVKM. Original methodology: Estimation of nucleated cell counts was performed using reference gene primer amplification. Produced via immunoSEQ multiplex PCR; TCRdb's table is partial and in-frame only. For V, J and clone size, that table is used; D and trimming come from the DNA. The sample has tens of thousands of clones; over 70% are singletons. Sequenced: peripheral blood. This clonotype originated in a human donor with active COVID-19. The donor label of this sample is uncertain. This chain connects TRBV28 to TRBJ2-7, with a possible D match to TRBD1 (6 bases). The CDR3 sequence: CASSSGTNDSYEQYF. Written as DNA, the CDR3 is TGTGCCAGCAGTTCCGGGACAAACGACTCCTACGAGCAGTACTTC.